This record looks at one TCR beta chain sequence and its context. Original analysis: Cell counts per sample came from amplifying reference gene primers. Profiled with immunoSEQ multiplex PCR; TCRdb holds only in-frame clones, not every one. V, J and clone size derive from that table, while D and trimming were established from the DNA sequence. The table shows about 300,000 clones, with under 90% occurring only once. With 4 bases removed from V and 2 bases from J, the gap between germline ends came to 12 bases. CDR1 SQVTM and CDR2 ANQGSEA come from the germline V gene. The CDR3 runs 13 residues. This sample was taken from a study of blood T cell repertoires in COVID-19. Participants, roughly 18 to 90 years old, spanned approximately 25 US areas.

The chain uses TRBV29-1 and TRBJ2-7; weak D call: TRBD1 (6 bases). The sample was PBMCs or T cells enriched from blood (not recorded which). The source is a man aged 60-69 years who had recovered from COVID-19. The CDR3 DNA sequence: TGCAGCGTTGGGGTGGGGGCTGCCTACGAGCAGTACTTC. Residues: CSVGVGAAYEQYF.